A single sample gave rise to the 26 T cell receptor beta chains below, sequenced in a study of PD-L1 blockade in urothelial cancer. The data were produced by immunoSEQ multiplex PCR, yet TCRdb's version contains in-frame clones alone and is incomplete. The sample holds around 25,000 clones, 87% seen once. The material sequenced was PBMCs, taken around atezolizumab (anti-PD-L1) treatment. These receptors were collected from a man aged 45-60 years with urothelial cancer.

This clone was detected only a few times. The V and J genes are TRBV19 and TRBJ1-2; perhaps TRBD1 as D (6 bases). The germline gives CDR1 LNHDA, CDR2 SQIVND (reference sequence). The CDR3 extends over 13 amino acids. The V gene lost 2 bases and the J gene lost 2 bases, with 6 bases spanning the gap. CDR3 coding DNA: TGTGCCAGTAGTATACAGGGGAACTATGGCTACACCTTC. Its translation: CASSIQGNYGYTF.

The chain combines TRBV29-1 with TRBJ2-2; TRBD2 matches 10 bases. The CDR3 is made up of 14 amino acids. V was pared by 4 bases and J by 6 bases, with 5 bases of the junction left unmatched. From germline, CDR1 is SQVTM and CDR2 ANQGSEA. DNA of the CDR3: TGCAGCGTTGTCGGAGCGGGAGGGTCCGGGGAGCTGTTTTTT. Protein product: CSVVGAGGSGELFF.

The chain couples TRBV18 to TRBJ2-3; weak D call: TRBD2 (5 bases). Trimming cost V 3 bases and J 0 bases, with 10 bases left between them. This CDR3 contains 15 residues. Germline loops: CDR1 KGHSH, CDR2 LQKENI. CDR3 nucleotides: TGTGCCAGCTCACCCCGGACGGGAAGCACAGATACGCAGTATTTT. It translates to CASSPRTGSTDTQYF.

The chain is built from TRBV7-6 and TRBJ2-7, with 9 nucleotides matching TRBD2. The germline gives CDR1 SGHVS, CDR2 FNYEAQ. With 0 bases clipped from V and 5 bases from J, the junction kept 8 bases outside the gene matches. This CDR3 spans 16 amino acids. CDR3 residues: CASSLADAGLANEQYF. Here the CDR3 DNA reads TGTGCCAGCAGCTTAGCAGATGCGGGACTAGCAAACGAGCAGTACTTC.

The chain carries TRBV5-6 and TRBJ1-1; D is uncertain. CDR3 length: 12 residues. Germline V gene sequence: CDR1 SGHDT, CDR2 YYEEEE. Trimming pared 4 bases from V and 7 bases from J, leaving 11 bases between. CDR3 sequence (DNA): TGTGCCAGCAGCACCTGGGGAGGTGAAGCTTTCTTT. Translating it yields CASSTWGGEAFF.

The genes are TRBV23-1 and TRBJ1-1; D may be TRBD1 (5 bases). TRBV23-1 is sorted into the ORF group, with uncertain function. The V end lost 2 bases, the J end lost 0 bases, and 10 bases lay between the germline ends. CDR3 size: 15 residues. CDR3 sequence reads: CASSQQGEMNTEAFF. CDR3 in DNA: TGCGCCAGCAGTCAACAAGGGGAAATGAACACTGAAGCTTTCTTT.

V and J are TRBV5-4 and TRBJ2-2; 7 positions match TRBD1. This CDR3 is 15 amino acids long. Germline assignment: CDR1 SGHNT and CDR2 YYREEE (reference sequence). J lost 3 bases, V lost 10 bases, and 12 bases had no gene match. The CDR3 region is CAVGGQGVDTGELFF. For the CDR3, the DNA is TGTGCCGTAGGGGGTCAGGGGGTAGACACCGGGGAGCTGTTTTTT.

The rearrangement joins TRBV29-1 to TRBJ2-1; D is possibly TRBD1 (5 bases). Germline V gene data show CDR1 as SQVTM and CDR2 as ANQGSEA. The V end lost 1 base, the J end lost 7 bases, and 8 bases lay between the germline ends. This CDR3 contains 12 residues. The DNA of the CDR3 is TGCAGCGTTGAAGCAGGGTCAAATGAGCAGTTCTTC. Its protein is CSVEAGSNEQFF.

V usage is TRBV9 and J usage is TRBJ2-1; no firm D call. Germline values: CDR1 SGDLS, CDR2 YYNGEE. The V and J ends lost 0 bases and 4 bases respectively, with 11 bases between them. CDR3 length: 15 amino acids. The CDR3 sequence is CASSVGFRGYNEQFF. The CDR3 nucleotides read TGTGCCAGCAGCGTAGGATTCCGAGGTTACAATGAGCAGTTCTTC.

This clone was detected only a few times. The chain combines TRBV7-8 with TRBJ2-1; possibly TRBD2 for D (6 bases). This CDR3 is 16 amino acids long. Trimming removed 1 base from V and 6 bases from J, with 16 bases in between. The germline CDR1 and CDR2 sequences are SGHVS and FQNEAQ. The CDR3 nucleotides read TGTGCCAGCAGCTTAGGTGACCGGGAGAGGGGCAATGAGCAGTTCTTC. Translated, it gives CASSLGDRERGNEQFF. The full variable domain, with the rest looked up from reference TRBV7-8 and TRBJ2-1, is GAGVSQSPRYKVAKRGQDVALRCDPISGHVSLFWYQQALGQGPEFLTYFQNEAQLDKSGLPSDRFFAERPEGSVSTLKIQRTQQEDSAVYLCASSLGDRERGNEQFFGPGTRLTVL.

CDR3 nucleotide sequence: TGTGCCAGCGGATCGGACAGTCGCGGTAGCAATCAGCCCCAGCATTTT. This sequence encodes CASGSDSRGSNQPQHF. The rearrangement links TRBV2 to TRBJ1-5, with a weak D call TRBD1 (6 bases). Trimming cost V 8 bases and J 0 bases, with 17 bases left between them. The CDR3 totals 16 residues. Germline V lookup: CDR1 SNHLY, CDR2 FYNNEI.

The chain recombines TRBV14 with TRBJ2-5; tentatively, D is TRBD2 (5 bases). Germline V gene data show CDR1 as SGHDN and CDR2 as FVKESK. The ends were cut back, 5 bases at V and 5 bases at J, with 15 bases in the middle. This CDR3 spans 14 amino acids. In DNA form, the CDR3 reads TGTGCCAGCAGCGGGTGGGAGTCTTGGGAGACCCAGTACTTC. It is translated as CASSGWESWETQYF.

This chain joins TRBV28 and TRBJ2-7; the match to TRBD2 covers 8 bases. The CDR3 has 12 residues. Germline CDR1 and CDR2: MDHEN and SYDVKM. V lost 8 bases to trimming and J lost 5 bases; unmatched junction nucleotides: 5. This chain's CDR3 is CASLRGGNEQYF. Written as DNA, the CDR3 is TGTGCCAGCCTACGGGGGGGCAACGAGCAGTACTTC. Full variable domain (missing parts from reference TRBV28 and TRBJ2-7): DVKVTQSSRYLVKRTGEKVFLECVQDMDHENMFWYRQDPGLGLRLIYFSYDVKMKEKGDIPEGYSVSREKKERFSLILESASTNQTSMYLCASLRGGNEQYFGPGTRLTVT.

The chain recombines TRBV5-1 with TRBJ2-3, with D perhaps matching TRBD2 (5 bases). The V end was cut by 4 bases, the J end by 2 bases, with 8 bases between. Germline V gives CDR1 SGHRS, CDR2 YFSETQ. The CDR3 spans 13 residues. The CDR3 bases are TGCGCCAGCAGCCGGGGTATCACAGATACGCAGTATTTT. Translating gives CASSRGITDTQYF.

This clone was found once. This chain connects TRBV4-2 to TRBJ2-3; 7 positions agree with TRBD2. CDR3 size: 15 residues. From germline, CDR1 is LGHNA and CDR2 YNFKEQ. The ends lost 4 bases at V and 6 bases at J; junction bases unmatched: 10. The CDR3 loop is CASSPAQRGGDTQYF. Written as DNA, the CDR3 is TGTGCCAGCAGCCCTGCGCAGCGGGGAGGGGATACGCAGTATTTT.

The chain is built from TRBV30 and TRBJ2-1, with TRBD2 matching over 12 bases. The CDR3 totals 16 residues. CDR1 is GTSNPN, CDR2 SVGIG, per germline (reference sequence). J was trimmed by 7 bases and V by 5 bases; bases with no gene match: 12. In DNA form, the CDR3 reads TGTGCCTGGGTGGGCGGGTCTAGCGGGAGGGTTAATGAGCAGTTCTTC. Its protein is CAWVGGSSGRVNEQFF.

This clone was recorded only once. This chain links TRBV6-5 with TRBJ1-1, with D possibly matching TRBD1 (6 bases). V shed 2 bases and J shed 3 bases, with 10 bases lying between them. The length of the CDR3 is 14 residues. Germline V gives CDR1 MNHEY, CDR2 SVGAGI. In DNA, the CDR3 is TGTGCCAGCAGTTACAGACAGGTTCACACTGAAGCTTTCTTT. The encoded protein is CASSYRQVHTEAFF.

CDR3 loop: CASSPGTSGNTGELFF. Written as DNA, the CDR3 is TGTGCCAGCAGCCCCGGGACTAGCGGCAACACCGGGGAGCTGTTTTTT. The chain uses TRBV5-4 and TRBJ2-2; 11 bases are a match to TRBD2. Germline V CDR1 and CDR2: SGHNT, YYREEE (reference sequence). There are 16 residues in the CDR3. V trimming: 4 bases; J trimming: 2 bases; junction bases outside the gene matches: 4.

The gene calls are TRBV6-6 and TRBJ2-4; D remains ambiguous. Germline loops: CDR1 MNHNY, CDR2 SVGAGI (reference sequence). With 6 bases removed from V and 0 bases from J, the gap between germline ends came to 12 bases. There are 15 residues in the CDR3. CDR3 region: CASSLPGLAKNIQYF. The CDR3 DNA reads TGTGCCAGCAGCCTTCCGGGTCTAGCCAAAAACATTCAGTACTTC.

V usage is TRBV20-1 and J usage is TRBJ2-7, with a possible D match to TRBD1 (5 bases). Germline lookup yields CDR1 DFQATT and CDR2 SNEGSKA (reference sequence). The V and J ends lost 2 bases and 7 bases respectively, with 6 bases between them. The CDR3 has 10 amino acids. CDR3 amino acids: CSARQGEQYF. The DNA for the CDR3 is TGCAGTGCTAGACAGGGAGAGCAGTACTTC.

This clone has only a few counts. CDR3 region: CASSPPFRAGNEQFF. The CDR3 coding sequence is TGTGCCAGCAGCCCCCCGTTCAGGGCGGGGAATGAGCAGTTCTTC. The rearrangement uses TRBV7-9 and TRBJ2-1; D possibly corresponds to TRBD2 (6 bases). Germline lookup yields CDR1 SEHNR and CDR2 FQNEAQ (reference sequence). Deletions cut 5 bases from V and 7 bases from J, with 18 bases between. This CDR3 is 15 amino acids long.

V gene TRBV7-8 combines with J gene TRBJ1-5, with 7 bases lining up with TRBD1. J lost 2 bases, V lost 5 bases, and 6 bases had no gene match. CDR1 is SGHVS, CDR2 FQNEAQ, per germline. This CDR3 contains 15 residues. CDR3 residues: CASSQQGPGNQPQHF. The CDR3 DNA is TGTGCCAGCAGCCAACAGGGGCCGGGCAATCAGCCCCAGCATTTT.

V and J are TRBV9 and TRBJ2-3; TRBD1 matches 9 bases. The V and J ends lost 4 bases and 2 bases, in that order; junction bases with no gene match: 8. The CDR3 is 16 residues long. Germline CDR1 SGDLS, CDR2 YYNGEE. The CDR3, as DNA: TGTGCCAGCAGCCACTCCCGGGACAGGGACACAGATACGCAGTATTTT. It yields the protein CASSHSRDRDTDTQYF.

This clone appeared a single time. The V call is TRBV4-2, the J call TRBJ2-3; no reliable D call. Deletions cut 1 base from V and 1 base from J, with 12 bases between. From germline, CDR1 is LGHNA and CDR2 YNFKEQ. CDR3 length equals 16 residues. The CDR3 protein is CASSQGLGLGTDTQYF. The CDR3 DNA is TGTGCCAGCAGCCAAGGGCTGGGCTTAGGCACAGATACGCAGTATTTT.

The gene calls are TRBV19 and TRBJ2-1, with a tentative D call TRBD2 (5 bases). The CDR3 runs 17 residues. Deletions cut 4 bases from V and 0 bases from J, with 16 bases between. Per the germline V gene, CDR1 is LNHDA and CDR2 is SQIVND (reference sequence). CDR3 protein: CASSTRPGLSSYNEQFF. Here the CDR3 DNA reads TGTGCCAGTAGTACCAGGCCCGGACTGAGCTCCTACAATGAGCAGTTCTTC.

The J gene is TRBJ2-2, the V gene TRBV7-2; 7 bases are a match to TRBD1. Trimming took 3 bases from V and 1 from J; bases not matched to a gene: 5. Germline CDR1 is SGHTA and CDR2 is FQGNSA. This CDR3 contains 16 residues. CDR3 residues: CASSFRGGKNTGELFF. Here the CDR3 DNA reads TGTGCCAGCAGCTTCAGAGGGGGCAAGAACACCGGGGAGCTGTTTTTT.